Below, one T cell receptor (beta chain) is given with its context. Its antigen is unknown. The sample belongs to a study of cytomegalovirus exposure and HLA in healthy donors. Study findings and constraints: A list of approximately 160 TCR beta chains associated with cytomegalovirus was given.

V shed 1 base and J shed 7 bases, with 13 bases lying between them. Germline V gene lookup returns CDR1 SQVTM and CDR2 ANQGSEA. This CDR3 contains 13 residues. The PCR contained 60 Vbeta and 13 Jbeta primers. In the original processing: Around 12 million of about 88 million unique TCR beta chains were shared, per a later count. Using immunoSEQ multiplex PCR, the repertoire was profiled, and TCRdb retains in-frame clones only, with some absent. The V and J calls and clone size are taken from that table; D and trimming were inferred from the DNA. The table lists about 160,000 clones, over 60% of them singletons, with 2.5% to 3% in the top ten.

The TCR was taken from a woman in her twenties or thirties in good health and CMV-seronegative. The rearrangement uses TRBV29-1 and TRBJ1-2, with D perhaps matching TRBD1 (5 bases). Specimen: PBMCs. In DNA form, the CDR3 reads TGCAGCGTTGAAGTCGACAGAATATTTGGCTACACCTTC. Its translation is CSVEVDRIFGYTF.